One and the same sample provided the 5 T cell receptor beta chains below, sequenced in a study of identical twins. TCRdb itself ran the 5' RACE reads through MiXCR, one entry per CDR3 protein. In the table there are 500,000 to 550,000 distinct CDR3 sequences, 20% to 25% of which are singletons. These data were also filed under a second study, of T cells expressing NK-cell markers.

The source material was CD4+ T cells sorted from blood. These receptors were taken from a woman aged 18-29 years in good health.

This clonotype occurred many times. This chain joins TRBV12-3 or TRBV12-4 and TRBJ1-1, with TRBD1 as a possible D gene (5 bases). CDR3 size: 11 residues. With 6 bases removed from V and 8 bases from J, the gap between germline ends came to 10 bases. The CDR3 spells CASSRDFEAFF. The DNA of the CDR3 is TGTGCCAGCAGCCGGGACTTCGAAGCTTTCTTT.

The chain links TRBV7-9 to TRBJ2-1; no reliable D call. Trimming took off 5 bases at V and 10 bases at J, with 12 bases between the two ends. CDR3 length: 12 amino acids. CDR1 is SEHNR and CDR2 is FQNEAQ in the germline V gene (reference sequence). This CDR3 reads CASSQSVREQFF. In DNA, the CDR3 is TGTGCCAGCAGCCAATCGGTAAGAGAGCAGTTCTTC.

This clonotype was observed a handful of times. The chain carries TRBV20-1 and TRBJ2-5; possibly TRBD2 for D (5 bases). Germline V gene lookup returns CDR1 DFQATT and CDR2 SNEGSKA (reference sequence). Trimming cost V 3 bases and J 9 bases, with 14 bases left between them. This CDR3 is built from 12 residues. This chain's CDR3 is CSARSGPGPQYF. CDR3 sequence (DNA): TGCAGTGCTAGGAGCGGTCCCGGGCCCCAGTACTTC.

V usage is TRBV20-1 and J usage is TRBJ2-7; 7 nucleotides match TRBD1. CDR1 and CDR2 from the germline V gene are DFQATT and SNEGSKA (reference sequence). The V gene end was trimmed by 2 bases and the J gene end by 6 bases; junction bases not matched to a gene: 7. The CDR3 contains 13 residues. CDR3 protein: CSARITGAAEQYF. DNA of the CDR3: TGCAGTGCTAGAATTACAGGGGCCGCCGAGCAGTACTTC.

At least ten counts were recorded for this clonotype. The chain couples TRBV5-1 to TRBJ2-5, with TRBD1 matching 7 bases. Germline trimming cut 2 bases from V and 5 bases from J; bases unmatched to any gene: 3. The CDR3 is made up of 13 amino acids. CDR1 and CDR2 from the germline V gene are SGHRS and YFSETQ. DNA of the CDR3: TGCGCCAGCAGCTTAGGGGGCGCGGAGACCCAGTACTTC. Protein sequence: CASSLGGAETQYF.